This TCR beta chain was recorded in a study of beta chain features in type 1 diabetes. General study findings and limits: All four CD4+ subsets of Type 1 diabetes patients contained TCRB CDR3s that were moderately but significantly shorter.

The isolated RNA, all of it, was reverse transcribed, so expressed TCRB transcripts were what got sequenced. Some clones are missing from TCRdb's copy, which holds only in-frame ones; the method was immunoSEQ multiplex PCR. In the table there are a few hundred thousand clones, 14% of which are singletons. On this clone: Its target is not known.

The J segment lost 3 bases and the V segment lost 7 bases, leaving 6 bases of the junction unmatched. Germline V lookup: CDR1 MNHNY, CDR2 SVGAGI (reference sequence). The CDR3 consists of 13 residues. Sequencing used naive CD4+ T cells from blood. This TCR came from a man aged 30 to 39 with type 1 diabetes. The J gene is TRBJ2-7, the V gene TRBV6-6, with 7 bases identical to TRBD1. The CDR3 spells CASTQGVRYEQYF. The CDR3 nucleotides read TGTGCCAGCACGCAGGGGGTTCGCTACGAGCAGTACTTC.